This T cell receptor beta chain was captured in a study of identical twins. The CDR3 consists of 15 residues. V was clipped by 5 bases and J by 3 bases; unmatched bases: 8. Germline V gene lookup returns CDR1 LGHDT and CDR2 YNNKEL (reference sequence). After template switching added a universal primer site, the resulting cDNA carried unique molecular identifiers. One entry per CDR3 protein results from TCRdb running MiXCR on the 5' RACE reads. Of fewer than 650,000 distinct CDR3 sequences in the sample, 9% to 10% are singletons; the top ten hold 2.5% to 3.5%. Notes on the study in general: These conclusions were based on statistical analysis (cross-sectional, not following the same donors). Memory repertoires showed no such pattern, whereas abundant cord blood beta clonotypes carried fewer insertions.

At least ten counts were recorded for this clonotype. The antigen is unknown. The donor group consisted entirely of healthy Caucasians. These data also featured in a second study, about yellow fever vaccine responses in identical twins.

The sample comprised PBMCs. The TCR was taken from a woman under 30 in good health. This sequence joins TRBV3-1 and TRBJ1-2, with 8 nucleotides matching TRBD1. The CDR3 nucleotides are TGTGCCAGCAGCGAGAGGCAGGGGGCCGACTATGGCTACACCTTC. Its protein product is CASSERQGADYGYTF. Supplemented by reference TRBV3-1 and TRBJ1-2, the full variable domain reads DTAVSQTPKYLVTQMGNDKSIKCEQNLGHDTMYWYKQDSKKFLKIMFSYNNKELIINETVPNRFSPKSPDKAHLNLHINSLELGDSAVYFCASSERQGADYGYTFGSGTRLTVV.